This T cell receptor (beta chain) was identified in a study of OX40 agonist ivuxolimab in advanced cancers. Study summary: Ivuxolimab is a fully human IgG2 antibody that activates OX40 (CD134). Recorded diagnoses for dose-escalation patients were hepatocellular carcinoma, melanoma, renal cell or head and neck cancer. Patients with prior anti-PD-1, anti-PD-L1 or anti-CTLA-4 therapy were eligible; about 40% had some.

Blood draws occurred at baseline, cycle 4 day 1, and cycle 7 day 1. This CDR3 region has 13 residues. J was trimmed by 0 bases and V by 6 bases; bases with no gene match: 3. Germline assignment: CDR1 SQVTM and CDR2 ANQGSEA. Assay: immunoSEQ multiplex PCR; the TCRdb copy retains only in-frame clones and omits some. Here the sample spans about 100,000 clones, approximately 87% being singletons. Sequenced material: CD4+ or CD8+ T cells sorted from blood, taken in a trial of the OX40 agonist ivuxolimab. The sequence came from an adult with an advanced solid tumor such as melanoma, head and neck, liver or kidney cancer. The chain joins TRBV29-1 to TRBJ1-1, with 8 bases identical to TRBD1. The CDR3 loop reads CSVGGQVNTEAFF. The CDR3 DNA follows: TGCAGCGTGGGGGGACAGGTGAACACTGAAGCTTTCTTT.